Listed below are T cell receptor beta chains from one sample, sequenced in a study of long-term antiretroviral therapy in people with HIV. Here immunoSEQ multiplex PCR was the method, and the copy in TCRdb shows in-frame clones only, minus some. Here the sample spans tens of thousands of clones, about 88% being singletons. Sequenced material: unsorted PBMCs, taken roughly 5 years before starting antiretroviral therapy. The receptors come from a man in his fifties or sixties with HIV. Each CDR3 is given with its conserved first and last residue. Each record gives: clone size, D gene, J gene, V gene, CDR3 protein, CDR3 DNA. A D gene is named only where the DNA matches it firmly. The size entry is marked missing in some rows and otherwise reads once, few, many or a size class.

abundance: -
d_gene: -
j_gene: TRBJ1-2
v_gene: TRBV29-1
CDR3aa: CSVRQAAAYGYTF
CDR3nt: TGCAGCGTCAGACAGGCCGCCGCGTATGGCTACACCTTC

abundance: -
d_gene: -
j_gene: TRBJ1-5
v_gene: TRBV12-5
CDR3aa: CASGPTLVSGNQPQHF
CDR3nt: TGTGCTAGTGGTCCTACTCTTGTATCTGGCAATCAGCCCCAGCATTTT

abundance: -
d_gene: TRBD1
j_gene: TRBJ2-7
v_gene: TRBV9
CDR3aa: CASSYGQAPYEQYF
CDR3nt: TGTGCCAGCAGCTACGGACAGGCACCCTACGAGCAGTACTTC

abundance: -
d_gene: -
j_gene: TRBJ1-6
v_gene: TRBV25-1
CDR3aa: CASSEPQVPYNSPLHF
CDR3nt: TGTGCCAGCAGTGAACCACAGGTACCTTATAATTCACCCCTCCACTTT

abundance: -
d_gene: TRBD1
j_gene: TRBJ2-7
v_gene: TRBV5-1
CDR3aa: CASSPQGTNYEQYF
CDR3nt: TGCGCCAGCAGCCCACAGGGGACCAACTACGAGCAGTACTTC

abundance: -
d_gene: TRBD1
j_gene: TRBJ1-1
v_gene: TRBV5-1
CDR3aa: CASSLDRVNTEAFF
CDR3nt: TGCGCCAGCAGCCTGGACAGGGTAAACACTGAAGCTTTCTTT

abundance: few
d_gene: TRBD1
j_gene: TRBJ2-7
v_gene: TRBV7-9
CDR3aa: CASTLRGGGEQYF
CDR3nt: TGTGCCAGCACCCTCAGAGGGGGCGGCGAGCAGTACTTC

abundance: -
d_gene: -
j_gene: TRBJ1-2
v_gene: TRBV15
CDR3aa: CATSRDTSAYTF
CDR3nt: TGTGCCACCAGCAGAGATACGAGTGCCTACACCTTC

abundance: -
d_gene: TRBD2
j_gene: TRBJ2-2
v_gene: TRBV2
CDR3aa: CASSTRGGVNTGELFF
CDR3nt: TGTGCCAGCAGTACCCGGGGGGGGGTAAACACCGGGGAGCTGTTTTTT

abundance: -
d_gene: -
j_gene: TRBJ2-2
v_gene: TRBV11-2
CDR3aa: CASSPPGELFF
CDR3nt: TGTGCCAGCAGCCCACCCGGGGAGCTGTTTTTT

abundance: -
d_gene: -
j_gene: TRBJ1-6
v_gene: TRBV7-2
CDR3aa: CASSLAKVSPPLHF
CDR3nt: TGTGCCAGCAGCTTAGCTAAGGTCAGTCCACCCCTCCACTTT

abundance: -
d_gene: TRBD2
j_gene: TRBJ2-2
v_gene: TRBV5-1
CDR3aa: CASSLVGGSLTGELFF
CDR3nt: TGCGCCAGCAGCTTGGTAGGCGGGAGCCTCACCGGGGAGCTGTTTTTT

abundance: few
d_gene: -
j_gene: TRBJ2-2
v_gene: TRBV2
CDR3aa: CASGLDMPPNTGELFF
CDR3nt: TGTGCCAGCGGCCTAGACATGCCTCCAAACACCGGGGAGCTGTTTTTT

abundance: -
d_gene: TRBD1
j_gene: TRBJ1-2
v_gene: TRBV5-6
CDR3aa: CASSLGIRTGPYGYTF
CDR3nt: TGTGCCAGCAGCTTGGGGATACGGACAGGCCCATATGGCTACACCTTC

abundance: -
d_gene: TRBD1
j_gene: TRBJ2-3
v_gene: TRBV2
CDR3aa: CASRGDSPSTDTQYF
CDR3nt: TGTGCCAGCAGGGGGGACAGCCCGAGCACAGATACGCAGTATTTT

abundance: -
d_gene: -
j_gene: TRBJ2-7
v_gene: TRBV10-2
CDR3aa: CASSEYAWLAGYEQYF
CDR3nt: TGCGCCAGCAGTGAGTACGCGTGGCTAGCAGGCTACGAGCAGTACTTC

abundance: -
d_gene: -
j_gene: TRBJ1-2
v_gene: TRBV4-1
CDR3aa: CASSQVRVQTEGYTF
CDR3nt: TGCGCCAGCAGCCAAGTCCGGGTTCAGACAGAGGGCTACACCTTC

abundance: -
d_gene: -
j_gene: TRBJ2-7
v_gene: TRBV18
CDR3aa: CASSSRRATYSYEQYF
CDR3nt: TGTGCCAGCTCATCCCGAAGGGCCACCTACTCCTACGAGCAGTACTTC

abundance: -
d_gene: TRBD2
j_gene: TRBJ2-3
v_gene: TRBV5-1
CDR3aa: CASSNSGRSTDTQYF
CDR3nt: TGCGCCAGCAGCAATAGCGGGAGAAGCACAGATACGCAGTATTTT

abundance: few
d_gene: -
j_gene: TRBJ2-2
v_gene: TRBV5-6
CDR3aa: CASSRAPGVRELFF
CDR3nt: TGTGCCAGCAGCCGGGCCCCGGGGGTCCGGGAGCTGTTTTTT

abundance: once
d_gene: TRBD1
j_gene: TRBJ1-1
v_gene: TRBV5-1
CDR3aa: CASSRGGTGDTEAFF
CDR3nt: TGCGCCAGCAGTCGAGGCGGGACAGGGGACACTGAAGCTTTCTTT

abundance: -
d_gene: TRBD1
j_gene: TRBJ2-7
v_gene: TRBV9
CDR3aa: CASSARSNGQGGYEQYF
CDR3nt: TGTGCCAGCAGCGCTCGCTCAAATGGACAGGGGGGGTACGAGCAGTACTTC

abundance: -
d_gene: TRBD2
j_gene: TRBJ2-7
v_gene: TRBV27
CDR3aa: CASSDLGGGYEQYF
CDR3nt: TGTGCCAGCAGTGACCTCGGGGGGGGGTACGAGCAGTACTTC

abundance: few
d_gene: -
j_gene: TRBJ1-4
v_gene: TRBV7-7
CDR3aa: CASSPTRGGVEKLFF
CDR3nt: TGTGCCAGCAGCCCGACTAGAGGGGGTGTTGAAAAACTGTTTTTT

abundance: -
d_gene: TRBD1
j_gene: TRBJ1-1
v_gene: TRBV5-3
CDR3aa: CARSLPETGRTGGVVMNTEAFF
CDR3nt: TGTGCCAGAAGCTTGCCTGAGACAGGGCGGACTGGAGGGGTAGTCATGAACACTGAAGCTTTCTTT

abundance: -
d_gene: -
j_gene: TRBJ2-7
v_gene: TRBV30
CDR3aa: CATGHVEQYF
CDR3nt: TGTGCTACTGGACACGTCGAGCAGTACTTC

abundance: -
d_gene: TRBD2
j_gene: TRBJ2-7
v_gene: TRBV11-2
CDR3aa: CASSFSGSSYEQYF
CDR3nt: TGTGCCAGCAGCTTTAGCGGGAGCTCCTACGAGCAGTACTTC

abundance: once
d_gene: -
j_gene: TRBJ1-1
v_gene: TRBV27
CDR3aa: CASSLSGIMNTEAFF
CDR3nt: TGTGCCAGCAGTTTGTCCGGGATCATGAACACTGAAGCTTTCTTT

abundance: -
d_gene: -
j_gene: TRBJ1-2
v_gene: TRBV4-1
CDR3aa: CASSRNRASGYGYTF
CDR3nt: TGCGCCAGCAGCCGTAACAGGGCGTCGGGGTATGGCTACACCTTC

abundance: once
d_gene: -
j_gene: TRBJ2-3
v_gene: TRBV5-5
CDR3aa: CASSLAVGSAGDTQYF
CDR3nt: TGTGCCAGCAGCTTGGCCGTGGGGTCTGCGGGAGATACGCAGTATTTT

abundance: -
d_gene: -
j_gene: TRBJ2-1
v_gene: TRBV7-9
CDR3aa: CASSRELPAGFNEQFF
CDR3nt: TGTGCCAGCAGCCGTGAGCTCCCGGCGGGTTTCAATGAGCAGTTCTTC

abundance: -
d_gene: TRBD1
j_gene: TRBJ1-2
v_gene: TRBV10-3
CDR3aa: CAISERRTGGYGYTF
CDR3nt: TGTGCCATCAGTGAGCGCCGGACAGGGGGCTATGGCTACACCTTC

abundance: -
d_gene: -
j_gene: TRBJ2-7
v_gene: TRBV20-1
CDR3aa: CSAIDYEQYF
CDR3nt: TGCAGTGCCATTGACTACGAGCAGTACTTC

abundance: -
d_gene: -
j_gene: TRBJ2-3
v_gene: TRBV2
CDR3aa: CAGSRRGDTQYF
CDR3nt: TGTGCCGGGTCCCGCAGAGGAGATACGCAGTATTTT

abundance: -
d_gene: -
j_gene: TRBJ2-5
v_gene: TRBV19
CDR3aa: CASSTGFVETQYF
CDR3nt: TGTGCCAGCAGCACAGGGTTCGTAGAGACCCAGTACTTC

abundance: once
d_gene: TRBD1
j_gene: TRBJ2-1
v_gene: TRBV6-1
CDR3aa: CASIDRAYYNEQFF
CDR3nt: TGTGCCAGCATCGACAGGGCTTATTACAATGAGCAGTTCTTC

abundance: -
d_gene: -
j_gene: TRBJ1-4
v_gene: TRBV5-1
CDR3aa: CASSLAGGGEEKLFF
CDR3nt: TGCGCCAGCAGCTTGGCCGGCGGGGGCGAAGAAAAACTGTTTTTT

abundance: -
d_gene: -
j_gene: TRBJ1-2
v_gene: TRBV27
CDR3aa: CASSLSAGGAWGYTF
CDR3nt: TGTGCCAGCAGTTTATCGGCGGGTGGGGCTTGGGGCTACACCTTC

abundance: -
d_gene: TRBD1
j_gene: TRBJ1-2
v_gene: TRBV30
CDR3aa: CAGGRGQGNYGYTF
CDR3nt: TGTGCCGGGGGACGGGGACAGGGGAACTATGGCTACACCTTC

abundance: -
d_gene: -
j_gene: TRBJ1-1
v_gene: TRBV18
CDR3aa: CASSPPPGRTEAFF
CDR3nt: TGTGCCAGCTCACCACCGCCGGGACGAACTGAAGCTTTCTTT

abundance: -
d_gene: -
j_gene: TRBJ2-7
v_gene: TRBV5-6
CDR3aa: CASSLGGAGSSYEQYF
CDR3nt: TGTGCCAGCAGCTTGGGAGGTGCGGGTAGCTCCTACGAGCAGTACTTC

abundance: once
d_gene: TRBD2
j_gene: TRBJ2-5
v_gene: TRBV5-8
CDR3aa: CASSLGGTSGQETQYF
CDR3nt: TGTGCCAGCAGCTTGGGTGGGACTAGCGGGCAAGAGACCCAGTACTTC

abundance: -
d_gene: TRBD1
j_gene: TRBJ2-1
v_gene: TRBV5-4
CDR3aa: CASSSYRDRDNEQFF
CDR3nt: TGTGCCAGCAGCTCCTACCGGGACAGGGACAATGAGCAGTTCTTC

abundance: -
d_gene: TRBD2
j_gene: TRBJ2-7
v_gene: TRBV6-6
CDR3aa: CASTPSGLADVYEQYF
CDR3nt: TGTGCCAGCACTCCCTCGGGACTAGCGGATGTATACGAGCAGTACTTC

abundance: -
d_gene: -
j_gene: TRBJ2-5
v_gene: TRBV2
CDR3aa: CASTARGAVLPGETQYF
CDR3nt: TGTGCCAGCACGGCGAGGGGAGCCGTTCTTCCAGGGGAGACCCAGTACTTC

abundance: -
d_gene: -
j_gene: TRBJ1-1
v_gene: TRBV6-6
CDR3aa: CASSPGGGPDTEAFF
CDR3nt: TGTGCCAGCAGTCCCGGGGGGGGTCCGGACACTGAAGCTTTCTTT

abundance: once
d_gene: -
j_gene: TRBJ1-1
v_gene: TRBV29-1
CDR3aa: CSVEDPLGGMNTEAFF
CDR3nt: TGCAGCGTTGAGGATCCTCTAGGGGGAATGAACACTGAAGCTTTCTTT

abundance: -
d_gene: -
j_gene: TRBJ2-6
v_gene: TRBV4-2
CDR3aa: CASSQDGRRGTGANVLTF
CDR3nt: TGTGCCAGCAGCCAAGATGGCCGCAGGGGAACTGGGGCCAACGTCCTGACTTTC

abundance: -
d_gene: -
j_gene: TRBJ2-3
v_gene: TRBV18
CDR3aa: CASSPLRAVLTDTQYF
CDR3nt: TGTGCCAGCTCACCTTTGAGGGCAGTTTTAACGGATACGCAGTATTTT

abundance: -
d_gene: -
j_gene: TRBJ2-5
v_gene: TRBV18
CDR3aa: CASSPRPEQETQYF
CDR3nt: TGTGCCAGCTCACCACGTCCAGAACAAGAGACCCAGTACTTC

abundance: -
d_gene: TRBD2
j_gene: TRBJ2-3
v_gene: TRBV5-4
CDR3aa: CASSLSLAGDGRQDTQYF
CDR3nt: TGTGCCAGCAGCTTGTCCCTAGCGGGGGACGGCCGTCAAGATACGCAGTATTTT

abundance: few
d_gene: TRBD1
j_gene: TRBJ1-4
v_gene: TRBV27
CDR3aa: CASSLSTGSGEKLFF
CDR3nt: TGTGCCAGCAGTTTATCGACAGGGTCAGGCGAAAAACTGTTTTTT

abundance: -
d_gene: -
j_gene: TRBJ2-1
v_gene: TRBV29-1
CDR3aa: CSVDPGQGRQQFF
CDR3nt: TGCAGCGTTGATCCGGGACAAGGGAGACAGCAGTTCTTC

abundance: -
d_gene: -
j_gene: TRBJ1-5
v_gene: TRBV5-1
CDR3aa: CASSLAPGLNQPQHF
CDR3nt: TGCGCCAGCAGCTTGGCCCCCGGTCTCAATCAGCCCCAGCATTTT

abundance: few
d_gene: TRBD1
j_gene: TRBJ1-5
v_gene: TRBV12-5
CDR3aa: CASGQARGISNQPQHF
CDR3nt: TGTGCTAGTGGTCAGGCCAGGGGGATTTCCAATCAGCCCCAGCATTTT